This T cell receptor (beta chain) was found in a study of blood T cell repertoires in COVID-19. Across the study: Both acute and convalescent COVID-19 samples were obtained from the United States, Italy and Spain. The cDNA or gDNA used as material had been derived from T cells, B-cell-depleted T cells, or PBMCs.

The CDR3 loop spans 14 amino acids. Germline V gives CDR1 SGDLS, CDR2 YYNGEE. Trimming shortened V by 3 bases and J by 3 bases, and 13 bases separated the two germline ends. Original handling: How many nucleated cells were present was estimated from reference gene primer amplification. Assay: immunoSEQ multiplex PCR; the TCRdb copy retains only in-frame clones and omits some. That table furnishes V, J and clone size, whereas the DNA furnished D and trimming. Here the sample spans about 77,000 clones, 80% being singletons. The receptor comes from a woman in her 70s with acute or convalescent COVID-19. Sequencing was carried out using peripheral blood. The chain is built from TRBV9 and TRBJ2-7; D perhaps matches TRBD2 (6 bases). The DNA of the CDR3 is TGTGCCAGCAGCGAGGGACTCACGGGCTACGAGCAGTACTTC. This translates into CASSEGLTGYEQYF.